One sample yielded the 17 T cell receptor beta chains listed below, sequenced in a study of T-cell reconstitution after alpha-beta-depleted transplantation in children. This sample's TCRbeta library carried unique molecular identifier barcodes. One entry per CDR3 protein results from TCRdb running MiXCR on the PCR reads. Of hundreds of thousands of distinct CDR3 sequences listed, around 12% are singletons. Sequencing used PBMCs from the stem cell graft donor, obtained from the stem cell graft. The receptor set was obtained from a human donor who donated a stem cell graft to a child with combined immunodeficiency.

This clonotype was detected many times. The V gene is TRBV10-3, the J gene TRBJ2-7; 8 bases fit TRBD1. J lost 4 bases, V lost 4 bases, and 6 bases had no gene match. The CDR3 consists of 14 residues. The germline V gene has CDR1 ENHRY and CDR2 SYGVKD. The CDR3 coding sequence is TGTGCCATCAGTGCCCAAGACAGGGGATACGAGCAGTACTTC. It specifies CAISAQDRGYEQYF.

The table lists this clonotype with a few counts. CDR3 coding DNA: TGTGCCAGCAGCGTAGCGGGGGGCGCCACTGAAGCTTTCTTT. This sequence encodes CASSVAGGATEAFF. The chain couples TRBV9 to TRBJ1-1, with D possibly being TRBD1 (6 bases). The CDR3 sequence is 14 residues long. The germline V gene encodes CDR1 SGDLS and CDR2 YYNGEE. Trimming took 0 bases from V and 4 from J, leaving 10 bases between them.

This clonotype showed up many times. The chain uses TRBV6-5 and TRBJ1-4; D call uncertain. The CDR3 has 15 residues. CDR1 and CDR2 from the germline V gene are MNHEY and SVGAGI. The V end was cut by 4 bases, the J end by 4 bases, with 13 bases between. In DNA form, the CDR3 reads TGTGCCAGCAGTTTTGGGAGGGCGGTTAATGAAAAACTGTTTTTT. Translation gives CASSFGRAVNEKLFF.

This clonotype was recorded many times. The rearrangement joins TRBV12-3 or TRBV12-4 to TRBJ2-2, with a weak D call TRBD2 (6 bases). CDR3 length equals 13 residues. V was cut by 4 bases and J by 5 bases, with 8 bases left in between. The CDR3 here is CASSWGVTGELFF. The CDR3, as DNA: TGTGCCAGCAGTTGGGGGGTTACCGGGGAGCTGTTTTTT.

This clonotype showed up just a few times. Written as DNA, the CDR3 is TGTGCCTGGAGTGTTGGCTTTTGGGACGAGCAGTACTTC. As protein: CAWSVGFWDEQYF. The chain recombines TRBV30 with TRBJ2-7; D call uncertain. Looked up from germline, CDR1 is GTSNPN and CDR2 is SVGIG (reference sequence). V shed 0 bases and J shed 5 bases, with 11 bases lying between them. This CDR3 spans 13 amino acids.

The V call is TRBV20-1, the J call TRBJ2-5, with a tentative D call TRBD1 (5 bases). This CDR3 is 13 amino acids long. The V gene lost 1 base and the J gene lost 2 bases, with 8 bases spanning the gap. CDR1 is DFQATT and CDR2 is SNEGSKA in the germline V gene (reference sequence). The CDR3: CSARVPGQETQYF. The CDR3 DNA reads as TGCAGTGCTAGAGTACCAGGGCAAGAGACCCAGTACTTC.

The chain recombines TRBV4-3 with TRBJ1-1; D gene unclear. There are 13 residues in the CDR3. The V and J ends lost 4 bases and 8 bases respectively, with 14 bases between them. The germline gives CDR1 LGHNA, CDR2 YSLEER. As DNA, the CDR3 is TGCGCCAGCAGCCGAGAGAGGTTGGGGGAAGCTTTCTTT. It yields the protein CASSRERLGEAFF.

This clonotype was seen only a few times. This chain links TRBV29-1 with TRBJ2-2; TRBD2 agrees at 7 bases. The CDR3 has 12 residues. J was trimmed by 7 bases and V by 7 bases; bases with no gene match: 6. The germline V gene has CDR1 SQVTM and CDR2 ANQGSEA. The CDR3: CSGGSGVGELFF. DNA of the CDR3: TGCAGCGGGGGAAGCGGGGTCGGGGAGCTGTTTTTT.

This chain uses TRBV2 with TRBJ2-3; TRBD2 matches at 9 bases. Looked up from germline, CDR1 is SNHLY and CDR2 is FYNNEI. This CDR3 is 19 amino acids long. V lost 10 bases, J lost 3 bases, and 23 bases stayed unmatched. The CDR3 sequence: CAICRLVTSGTDKTDTQYF. In DNA, the CDR3 is TGTGCCATCTGCCGGCTGGTGACTAGCGGAACCGATAAGACAGATACGCAGTATTTT.

The rearrangement links TRBV7-3 to TRBJ2-7; TRBD1 is a possible D gene (6 bases). The CDR3 is 16 residues long. CDR1 and CDR2 (germline): SGHTA, FQGTGA. V lost 4 bases, J lost 2 bases, and 18 bases lay in between. Here the CDR3 DNA reads TGTGCCAGCAGCTCCACACTTACAGGGAAAACCTACGAGCAGTACTTC. This encodes CASSSTLTGKTYEQYF.

This clonotype came up many times. The V call is TRBV20-1, the J call TRBJ1-1, with 7 bases that match TRBD1. Germline values: CDR1 DFQATT, CDR2 SNEGSKA (reference sequence). The CDR3 length is 12 residues. V shed 5 bases and J 1 base; nucleotides not matched to a gene: 1. In DNA, the CDR3 is TGCAGTGCTTGGACAGGGAACACTGAAGCTTTCTTT. It specifies CSAWTGNTEAFF.

This clonotype was observed a handful of times. The CDR3 sequence is CASSHPDRGEETQYF. As DNA, the CDR3 is TGTGCCAGCAGCCACCCGGACAGGGGGGAAGAGACCCAGTACTTC. The chain is built from TRBV3-1 and TRBJ2-5; TRBD1 aligns across 10 bases. This CDR3 has 15 residues. Looked up from germline, CDR1 is LGHDT and CDR2 is YNNKEL (reference sequence). V shed 3 bases and J 3 bases; nucleotides not matched to a gene: 4.

There are a few counts of this clonotype. V usage is TRBV5-1 and J usage is TRBJ2-2, with 11 bases lining up with TRBD2. V was pared by 4 bases and J by 0 bases, with 5 bases of the junction left unmatched. The CDR3 is made up of 17 amino acids. Germline CDR1 reads SGHRS; CDR2 reads YFSETQ. CDR3 residues: CASSIGTSGANTGELFF. In DNA, the CDR3 is TGCGCCAGCAGCATCGGGACTAGCGGAGCGAACACCGGGGAGCTGTTTTTT.

This clonotype was recorded a few times. In nucleotides, the CDR3 is TGTGCCAGCAGCAAGGGACGGGGGGAAAACATTCAGTACTTC. It translates to CASSKGRGENIQYF. The V call is TRBV7-2, the J call TRBJ2-4; 7 nucleotides match TRBD2. Losses at the gene ends were 5 bases for V and 5 bases for J; bases not matched to a gene: 6. The CDR3 consists of 14 residues. Germline CDR1 is SGHTA and CDR2 is FQGNSA. The variable domain in full, with the rest retrieved from reference TRBV7-2 and TRBJ2-4, is GAGVSQSPSNKVTEKGKDVELRCDPISGHTALYWYRQSLGQGLEFLIYFQGNSAPDKSGLPSDRFSAERTGGSVSTLTIQRTQQEDSAVYLCASSKGRGENIQYFGAGTRLSVL.

The rearrangement joins TRBV9 to TRBJ2-2; no clear D gene. The CDR3 contains 16 residues. V dropped 0 bases and J dropped 3 bases, with 12 bases sitting between them. From germline, CDR1 is SGDLS and CDR2 YYNGEE. The CDR3 sequence is CASSVGRLVDTGELFF. CDR3 DNA: TGTGCCAGCAGCGTAGGTCGATTGGTGGACACCGGGGAGCTGTTTTTT.

This clonotype was detected many times. The J gene is TRBJ2-3, the V gene TRBV9, with D perhaps matching TRBD2 (6 bases). V lost 7 bases and J lost 5, with 14 bases in between. Germline V CDR1 and CDR2: SGDLS, YYNGEE. The CDR3 is 13 residues long. CDR3 in amino acids: CASSRGGGDTQYF. CDR3 DNA: TGTGCCAGCTCGCGGGGCGGTGGAGATACGCAGTATTTT.

The genes are TRBV7-8 and TRBJ2-3, with 7 bases fitting TRBD1. The germline V gene encodes CDR1 SGHVS and CDR2 FQNEAQ. Trimming took 3 bases from V and 11 from J; bases not matched to a gene: 8. This CDR3 contains 13 residues. The CDR3 region is CASSFTGEVGQYF. The CDR3 DNA follows: TGTGCCAGCAGCTTCACAGGGGAAGTGGGGCAGTATTTT.